The 12 T cell receptor beta chains listed next were all sequenced from one sample in a study of blood T cell repertoires in COVID-19. TCRdb keeps only in-frame clones here, not all; method: immunoSEQ multiplex PCR. The profile shows about 120,000 clones, around 89% of them singletons. The sequenced sample consisted of peripheral blood. The receptor set was obtained from a man aged 50 to 60 with acute or convalescent COVID-19.

The chain couples TRBV27 to TRBJ1-3; D remains ambiguous. Germline V CDR1 and CDR2: MNHEY, SMNVEV (reference sequence). V shed 4 bases and J shed 3 bases, with 10 bases lying between them. The CDR3 is made up of 14 amino acids. The CDR3 coding sequence is TGTGCCAGCAGTTATCGTCGGGGTGGAAACACCATATATTTT. Translating it yields CASSYRRGGNTIYF.

This clone showed up just a few times. The gene calls are TRBV27 and TRBJ2-1, with 8 bases fitting TRBD2. The length of the CDR3 is 12 residues. Germline V CDR1 and CDR2: MNHEY, SMNVEV (reference sequence). The J segment lost 13 bases and the V segment lost 3 bases, leaving 5 bases of the junction unmatched. The CDR3: CASSFVAGRQFF. Here the CDR3 DNA reads TGTGCCAGCAGTTTTGTAGCGGGGAGACAGTTCTTC.

The rearrangement joins TRBV19 to TRBJ1-2; D perhaps matches TRBD1 (6 bases). Looked up from germline, CDR1 is LNHDA and CDR2 is SQIVND (reference sequence). With 3 bases removed from V and 4 bases from J, the gap between germline ends came to 18 bases. CDR3 length equals 16 residues. DNA of the CDR3: TGTGCCAGTAGTATTTCCCTTGACAGGACCTTCTATGGCTACACCTTC. Amino acids: CASSISLDRTFYGYTF.

The gene calls are TRBV28 and TRBJ1-2; no firm D call. Trimming cost V 2 bases and J 8 bases, with 9 bases left between them. The CDR3 runs to 12 residues. Germline CDR1 is MDHEN and CDR2 is SYDVKM. Here the CDR3 reads CASSLLTTGYTF. The CDR3 bases are TGTGCCAGCAGTTTACTTACTACGGGCTACACCTTC.

This clone was detected once. This chain links TRBV29-1 with TRBJ1-1; D perhaps matches TRBD1 (6 bases). The CDR3 sequence is 15 residues long. Germline V gene sequence: CDR1 SQVTM, CDR2 ANQGSEA. Deletions cut 6 bases from V and 4 bases from J, with 21 bases between. CDR3 DNA: TGCAGCGTGTCTTTAGACAGGAACCGGGGCACTGAAGCTTTCTTT. The encoded protein is CSVSLDRNRGTEAFF.

The V call is TRBV4-1, the J call TRBJ1-2, with 7 bases aligning to TRBD1. V was clipped by 1 base and J by 0 bases; unmatched bases: 11. This CDR3 has 18 residues. Per the germline V gene, CDR1 is MGHRA and CDR2 is YSYEKL. CDR3 in DNA: TGCGCCAGCAGCCAAGCATCCCCGGGACAGCTTTCTAACTATGGCTACACCTTC. Its translation is CASSQASPGQLSNYGYTF.

The rearrangement uses TRBV5-1 and TRBJ1-1; D uncertain. The V end lost 0 bases, the J end lost 4 bases, and 10 bases lay between the germline ends. The CDR3 has 14 amino acids. Germline V lookup: CDR1 SGHRS, CDR2 YFSETQ. The CDR3, as DNA: TGCGCCAGCAGCTTGGTCGCTGCAGGCACTGAAGCTTTCTTT. Protein sequence: CASSLVAAGTEAFF. Filled out from reference TRBV5-1 and TRBJ1-1, the complete variable domain reads KAGVTQTPRYLIKTRGQQVTLSCSPISGHRSVSWYQQTPGQGLQFLFEYFSETQRNKGNFPGRFSGRQFSNSRSEMNVSTLELGDSALYLCASSLVAAGTEAFFGQGTRLTVV.

The CDR3 loop reads CASSGGTGFGQPQHF. The CDR3 region has the DNA TGTGCCAGCAGCGGAGGGACAGGGTTTGGTCAGCCCCAGCATTTT. The rearrangement links TRBV5-5 to TRBJ1-5; 9 bases agree with TRBD1. Germline-derived CDR1 and CDR2 are SGHKS and YYEKEE (reference sequence). Unmatched junction bases numbered 8, after V lost 4 bases and J lost 6 bases. The CDR3 covers 15 residues.

The rearrangement joins TRBV7-9 to TRBJ1-6; 7 bases agree with TRBD1. Trimming cost V 8 bases and J 11 bases; bases outside gene matches: 9. The CDR3 contains 13 residues. CDR1 is SEHNR, CDR2 FQNEAQ, per germline (reference sequence). Here the CDR3 DNA reads TGTGCCAGCGGACTGACAGGGTCGGCACCCCTCCACTTT. Its translation: CASGLTGSAPLHF.

This chain joins TRBV2 and TRBJ2-5; TRBD2 aligns across 16 bases. Losses at the gene ends were 3 bases for V and 5 bases for J; bases not matched to a gene: 3. The CDR3 runs 16 residues. CDR1 is SNHLY and CDR2 is FYNNEI in the germline V gene. CDR3 bases: TGTGCCAGCAGTGAGGGGACTAGCGGGAGGGCCGAGACCCAGTACTTC. It encodes CASSEGTSGRAETQYF.

The chain uses TRBV11-2 and TRBJ1-5, with D unresolved. The germline V gene has CDR1 SGHAT and CDR2 FQNNGV. V lost 1 base to trimming and J lost 7 bases, with 14 bases between them. This CDR3 spans 15 amino acids. Written as DNA, the CDR3 is TGTGCCAGCAGCTTAGGCGGGTTAGTAGGGCAGCCCCAGCATTTT. Amino acids: CASSLGGLVGQPQHF.

The rearrangement links TRBV5-1 to TRBJ2-1, with no clear D. CDR1 SGHRS and CDR2 YFSETQ come from the germline V gene. Trimming removed 2 bases at V and 2 bases at J, with 8 bases between. The CDR3 consists of 14 residues. The CDR3 region has the DNA TGCGCCAGCAGCTTCGGTAGCCCCTACAATGAGCAGTTCTTC. Its protein product is CASSFGSPYNEQFF.